The clone carrying this TCR beta chain was detected many times. These data are taken from a study of tumor-infiltrating lymphocytes in primary liver carcinoma. For the study at large: With diameters of roughly 4 to 10 cm, tumors were stage T1-T3 N0M0.

Out of unsorted whole blood came the blood RNA, and germline DNA was extracted as well. The CDR3 is made up of 14 amino acids. CDR1 and CDR2 from the germline V gene are SGHAT and FQNNGV. V was pared by 0 bases and J by 3 bases, with 9 bases between. From 450 to 550 ng total RNA, TCR beta cDNA was generated with a primer in the constant region. Three nested multiplex PCR rounds of slightly modified ARM-PCR generated TCR beta libraries. Rounds one and two of PCR, each of roughly 10 cycles, were primed with TRBV1-TRBV30 forward primers and a C-beta reverse primer. Using its own MiXCR run on the multiplex PCR reads, TCRdb lists one record per CDR3 protein. The repertoire holds about 180,000 distinct CDR3 sequences, 60% seen once, with roughly 76% in the top ten.

V usage is TRBV11-2 and J usage is TRBJ2-7; no definite D call. Material for sequencing was peripheral blood. The receptor was isolated from a man between 35 and 55 years old with primary liver carcinoma and hepatitis B virus infection. The CDR3 coding sequence is TGTGCCAGCAGCTTAGATATGGGGTTCTACGAGCAGTACTTC. This sequence encodes CASSLDMGFYEQYF.